This T cell receptor beta chain is drawn from a study of T cells in localized non-small cell lung cancer (dated by TCRdb to 2020 to 2022). As for the study more broadly: The study examined T cell repertoires in approximately 240 patients with early-stage NSCLC and compared tumors with uninvolved tumor-adjacent lungs. The cohort comprised roughly 230 treatment-naïve NSCLC patients with resected, localized lung tumors. NSCLC patients had a mean age of approximately 66 years, and around 140 were male and some 98 female.

At diagnosis, tumor, uninvolved tumor-adjacent lung and peripheral blood were collected and then preserved as a mix of FFPE and fresh-frozen material. TCR beta CDR3 regions were sequenced from DNA using the immunoSEQ Assay. Processing in the source paper ran as follows. T cell density was computed as TCR beta template counts normalized to usable DNA estimated by amplifying housekeeping genes. The preseqR package was used to estimate richness by extrapolating to 400,000 templates for PBMC samples and to 120,000 templates for tissue samples. Clonality was defined by subtracting Pielou's evenness from one. To identify tissue-enriched TCRs, differential abundance testing was run on productive amino-acid clonotypes with a minimum total count of 5 and an alpha of 0.1. Repertoire overlap between compartments was quantified with the Jaccard Index and Morisita Overlap Index. TCR beta CDR3s were clustered by GLIPH together with public tetramer-defined viral CDR3s, and at least three viral sequences plus V-gene enrichment were required for viral motifs. The table was pulled from immuneACCESS by TCRdb, which kept in-frame rearrangements only. Such tables lose some clones; where checked, under half of the loss comes from unresolved V genes, and the rest has no known cause. For V, J and clone size, that table is used; D and trimming come from the DNA. Counted in this sample were thousands of clones; roughly 25% of them appeared once. Clones ranked in the top ten supply approximately 14% of the sample.

CDR1 and CDR2 were assigned from the germline V gene as SGHNT and YENEEA. At the junction V is shortened by 4 bases and J by 7 bases; bases outside the gene matches: 12. The CDR3, cysteine through phenylalanine, is 15 amino acids long. The kept DNA is CDR3 alone, 45 bases in frame from the first base. Results and caveats for the whole study, not just this receptor: Uninvolved tumor-adjacent lung showed the highest T cell clonality, higher than tumor, which suggests more focused antigenic responses in the adjacent lung. Since the design was exploratory, TCR variables were selected using unadjusted p-values with no false-discovery rate correction. Because multi-region tumor sequencing was not performed, intratumor heterogeneity could not be ruled out. A median of 57 of the top 100 tumor clones turned up in the paired uninvolved adjacent lung, and roughly 28 of those clones also ranked among the top 100 of that same adjacent lung. Longer overall survival was associated with higher T cell density in blood, whereas shorter survival was associated with higher clonality in adjacent lung.

This clone was observed a handful of times. No antigen is known for it. Base qualities were left out, and no much larger clone turns up one base away. Sequences were derived from lung tumor tissue, sampled before any cancer treatment. The chain was built from TRBV11-3 and TRBJ1-2, with 7 middle bases fitting TRBD1. The sequence was collected from an older female donor with stage I lung adenocarcinoma. The CDR3 here reads CASSSINRGHGGYTF. The sequenced DNA: TGTGCCAGCAGCTCGATAAACAGGGGTCACGGTGGCTACACCTTC.